This is a list of T cell receptor beta chains from one sample in a study of blood T cell repertoires in COVID-19. This table comes from immunoSEQ multiplex PCR, and its TCRdb copy is limited to in-frame clones, with some not included. This table holds more than 150,000 clones, approximately 91% found once. The sequenced sample was peripheral blood. These TCRs come from a woman aged 70-85 years with acute or convalescent COVID-19. The CDR3 runs from the conserved cysteine through the conserved F or W. D genes are given only for firm matches. Rows give clone size only sometimes, using once, few, many, or a class for an expanded clone.

j_gene	v_gene	abundance	d_gene	CDR3aa	CDR3nt
TRBJ2-2	TRBV6-5	-	-	CASSYWQGAGELFF	TGTGCCAGCAGTTACTGGCAGGGTGCCGGGGAGCTGTTTTTT
TRBJ1-1	TRBV13	-	-	CASSSRASAQAFF	TGTGCCAGCAGCAGCAGGGCATCGGCGCAAGCTTTCTTT
TRBJ2-3	TRBV27	-	TRBD2	CASGASGGSTDTQYF	TGTGCCAGCGGAGCTAGCGGGGGGAGCACAGATACGCAGTATTTT
TRBJ2-2	TRBV21-1	-	-	CASSKETSGAGELFF	TGTGCCAGCAGCAAAGAGACTAGCGGGGCCGGGGAGCTGTTTTTT
TRBJ2-7	TRBV19	-	TRBD2	CASSRLAGGYEQYF	TGTGCCAGTTCCCGTCTCGCGGGGGGCTACGAGCAGTACTTC
TRBJ1-2	TRBV2	-	-	CASSENTGIYGYTF	TGTGCCAGCAGTGAAAATACAGGGATATATGGCTACACCTTC
TRBJ2-3	TRBV11-3	-	TRBD2	CASSLDRRGSTDTQYF	TGTGCCAGCAGCTTAGATCGGCGGGGGAGCACAGATACGCAGTATTTT
TRBJ1-1	TRBV29-1	-	TRBD1	CSVGQQGYRNTEAFF	TGCAGCGTGGGGCAACAGGGGTATCGGAACACTGAAGCTTTCTTT
TRBJ1-5	TRBV28	-	-	CASSFYRVVDQPQHF	TGTGCCAGCAGTTTTTACAGGGTGGTTGATCAGCCCCAGCATTTT
TRBJ2-1	TRBV19	-	TRBD2	CASSIGTSGYNEQFF	TGTGCCAGTAGTATAGGGACTAGCGGTTACAATGAGCAGTTCTTC
TRBJ1-5	TRBV7-2	-	TRBD1	CASSLAAGGPQPQHF	TGTGCCAGCAGCTTAGCTGCAGGGGGTCCTCAGCCCCAGCATTTT
TRBJ1-4	TRBV15	-	TRBD1	CATSRGGTANEKLFF	TGTGCCACCAGCAGAGGAGGGACAGCTAATGAAAAACTGTTTTTT
TRBJ1-1	TRBV5-6	-	-	CASSWVGRLNTEAFF	TGTGCCAGCAGCTGGGTCGGGAGGCTGAACACTGAAGCTTTCTTT
TRBJ2-1	TRBV21-1	-	-	CASSKELPNEQFF	TGTGCCAGCAGCAAAGAGCTCCCTAATGAGCAGTTCTTC
TRBJ1-4	TRBV6-5	-	-	CASSYSFRINEKLFF	TGTGCCAGCAGTTACTCCTTCAGGATTAATGAAAAACTGTTTTTT
TRBJ2-5	TRBV5-4	-	TRBD2	CASSSLAGGLETQYF	TGTGCCAGCAGTTCACTAGCGGGGGGGCTCGAGACCCAGTACTTC
TRBJ2-1	TRBV7-3	-	-	CASSLTHGQRFGEQFF	TGTGCCAGCAGCTTAACCCACGGACAGCGCTTTGGTGAGCAGTTCTTC
TRBJ2-2	TRBV19	-	-	CASNEQGFTGELFF	TGTGCCAGTAACGAACAGGGTTTCACCGGGGAGCTGTTTTTT
TRBJ1-1	TRBV6-6	-	TRBD1	CASSPGTGIRVTLNTEAFF	TGTGCCAGCAGTCCCGGGACAGGGATTAGGGTAACGTTGAACACTGAAGCTTTCTTT
TRBJ1-1	TRBV12-5	once	TRBD1	CASGLGTGQGDTEAFF	TGTGCTAGTGGTTTGGGTACAGGACAGGGTGACACTGAAGCTTTCTTT
TRBJ1-2	TRBV27	-	TRBD1	CASSLTGALYGYTF	TGTGCCAGCAGTTTAACAGGGGCCCTATATGGCTACACCTTC
TRBJ1-6	TRBV6-5	once	TRBD1	CATDRASRNSPLHF	TGTGCCACCGACAGGGCCTCTCGGAATTCACCCCTCCACTTT
TRBJ1-5	TRBV7-8	-	-	CASSLSQGLVNQPQHF	TGTGCCAGCAGCTTATCGCAGGGATTAGTTAATCAGCCCCAGCATTTT
TRBJ1-3	TRBV4-2	-	TRBD1	CASSLGQGGGSGNTIYF	TGTGCCAGCAGCCTGGGACAGGGGGGAGGCTCTGGAAACACCATATATTTT
TRBJ2-3	TRBV7-3	-	TRBD2	CASSRGGSADTQYF	TGTGCCAGCAGCCGCGGGGGGTCCGCAGATACGCAGTATTTT
TRBJ2-1	TRBV12-3/TRBV12-4	-	TRBD2	CASRPASGHEQFF	TGTGCCAGCAGGCCGGCTAGCGGACATGAGCAGTTCTTC
TRBJ1-1	TRBV5-8	few	TRBD1	CASSRQGTLNTEAFF	TGTGCCAGCAGCCGACAGGGGACACTTAACACTGAAGCTTTCTTT
TRBJ1-2	TRBV18	-	TRBD1	CASSGQGDGYGYTF	TGTGCCAGCTCCGGACAGGGGGATGGCTATGGCTACACCTTC
TRBJ1-2	TRBV6-5	once	-	CASSPPTGSYGYTF	TGTGCCAGCAGCCCCCCAACAGGGAGCTATGGCTACACCTTC
TRBJ1-3	TRBV7-7	once	TRBD1	CASSLGQGVGNTIYF	TGTGCTAGCAGCCTTGGACAGGGGGTTGGAAACACCATATATTTT
TRBJ1-3	TRBV5-1	-	-	CASSLDGAGGSSGNTIYF	TGCGCCAGCAGCTTGGACGGAGCGGGAGGTAGCTCTGGAAACACCATATATTTT
TRBJ1-1	TRBV19	-	-	CASTERVNTEAFF	TGTGCCAGTACTGAGAGGGTGAACACTGAAGCTTTCTTT
TRBJ2-6	TRBV29-1	-	-	CSGLWTGRGIAGANVLTF	TGCAGCGGACTCTGGACTGGCAGGGGAATCGCTGGGGCCAACGTCCTGACTTTC
TRBJ1-6	TRBV4-3	-	TRBD1	CASSQGQGNSPLHF	TGCGCCAGCAGCCAGGGACAGGGAAATTCACCCCTCCACTTT
TRBJ2-2	TRBV9	once	TRBD2	CASSVSGLAGFDTGELFF	TGTGCCAGCAGCGTCTCGGGACTAGCGGGTTTTGACACCGGGGAGCTGTTTTTT
TRBJ2-1	TRBV6-4	-	TRBD2	CASSDSTGGRYNEQFF	TGTGCCAGCAGTGACTCGACGGGGGGACGTTACAATGAGCAGTTCTTC
TRBJ2-1	TRBV11-2	-	-	CASSFGKGGQFF	TGTGCCAGCAGCTTTGGGAAGGGAGGGCAGTTCTTC
TRBJ1-6	TRBV5-5	-	-	CASSLAGSRNSPLHF	TGTGCCAGCAGCTTGGCCGGGAGCCGGAATTCACCCCTCCACTTT
TRBJ2-3	TRBV4-3	-	-	CASSLRQGTDTQYF	TGCGCCAGCAGCCTGAGACAGGGCACAGATACGCAGTATTTT
TRBJ2-1	TRBV10-3	once	-	CAISSNRDKFF	TGTGCCATCAGTTCAAACAGGGACAAGTTCTTC
TRBJ1-5	TRBV7-2	-	TRBD1	CASSIRQGNQPQHF	TGTGCCAGCAGCATACGACAGGGGAATCAGCCCCAGCATTTT
TRBJ1-2	TRBV12-3/TRBV12-4	-	TRBD1	CASSLGQGSGYTF	TGTGCCAGCAGTTTAGGACAGGGGAGTGGCTACACCTTC
TRBJ2-1	TRBV7-2	few	-	CASSLRGGDTTSSYNEQFF	TGTGCCAGCAGCTTAAGGGGGGGAGATACAACGAGCTCCTACAATGAGCAGTTCTTC
TRBJ1-5	TRBV10-3	-	TRBD1	CAIRDRVGDQPQHF	TGTGCCATCAGGGACAGGGTAGGTGATCAGCCCCAGCATTTT
TRBJ2-5	TRBV30	-	-	CATGTERPQETQYF	TGTGCCACGGGAACAGAGCGACCCCAAGAGACCCAGTACTTC
TRBJ1-3	TRBV4-1	-	-	CASSQAGASGNTIYF	TGCGCCAGCAGCCAAGCAGGGGCATCTGGAAACACCATATATTTT
TRBJ1-1	TRBV2	-	TRBD1	CASQGASTEAFF	TGTGCCAGCCAGGGGGCGAGCACTGAAGCTTTCTTT
TRBJ2-1	TRBV5-1	-	TRBD1	CATGPGGARNEQFF	TGCGCCACCGGACCAGGGGGCGCTCGGAATGAGCAGTTCTTC
TRBJ2-1	TRBV18	-	TRBD2	CASSLAGGYNEQFF	TGTGCCAGCTCACTAGCGGGGGGGTACAATGAGCAGTTCTTC
TRBJ2-7	TRBV5-4	-	TRBD2	CASSSGGQASREQYF	TGTGCCAGCAGCTCGGGGGGGCAGGCCTCGAGAGAGCAGTACTTC
TRBJ1-6	TRBV5-8	-	TRBD1	CASSQDRGNSPLHF	TGTGCCAGCAGCCAGGACAGGGGTAATTCACCCCTCCACTTT
TRBJ2-7	TRBV3-1/TRBV3-2	-	-	CASSQGEIGYEQYF	TGTGCCAGCAGCCAAGGGGAGATCGGCTACGAGCAGTACTTC
TRBJ2-2	TRBV5-6	-	TRBD2	CASSRTSGGFGELFF	TGTGCCAGCAGCCGGACTAGCGGGGGTTTCGGGGAGCTGTTTTTT
TRBJ1-1	TRBV5-1	-	-	CASSLAWLNRADTEAFF	TGCGCCAGCAGCTTGGCCTGGCTCAACAGGGCGGACACTGAAGCTTTCTTT
TRBJ1-5	TRBV24-1	once	TRBD1	CAIGTGPSNQPQHF	TGTGCCATCGGGACAGGCCCTAGCAATCAGCCCCAGCATTTT